This T cell receptor beta chain was sequenced for a study of OX40 agonist ivuxolimab in advanced cancers. About the study as a whole: The costimulatory receptor OX40 (CD134) was targeted by ivuxolimab, a fully human IgG2 agonistic monoclonal antibody. Three dose-escalation patients achieved partial responses, one with hepatocellular carcinoma and two with cutaneous melanoma. Peripheral TCRbeta sequencing was intended to test whether TCR sequence diversity was altered and clonal T-cell expansion was caused by ivuxolimab. Patients were allowed to have had prior anti-PD-1, anti-PD-L1 or anti-CTLA-4 therapy, and less than 45% of the dose-escalation patients had previously received checkpoint inhibitors. Of the approximately 53 patients in dose escalation, about 19 had hepatocellular carcinoma, some 15 had melanoma, 9 had renal cell carcinoma and 9 had head and neck cancer. The monotherapy dose-escalation portion (N = 52 patients) of the phase I ivuxolimab trial is reported in the paper. In the dose-escalation cohort, 82.7% of patients were male, and the mean age was approximately 60 years, with a range of about 23 to 85. Intravenous ivuxolimab was administered to patients every 2 weeks at six dose levels: 0.01, 0.1, 0.3, 1.5, 3 and 10 mg/kg. Beyond this particular receptor, the publication reports: After ivuxolimab, CD8+ T cells had more expanded clones than CD4+ T cells on average. The antigen specificity of the peripheral T cells that underwent clonal expansion was not determined. Low levels of normalized T-cell clonal expansion were also seen in some nonresponding patients. Partial responders in the 0.1-3.0 mg/kg groups had among the lowest normalized peripheral clonal expansion, especially among CD8+ T cells. At doses of 0.1 to 3.0 mg/kg, clonal expansion of both CD4+ and CD8+ T cells in blood was seen between baseline and week 6.

Patients with autoimmune disease history or receiving systemic immunosuppression were excluded from the trial. Peripheral blood for TCR sequencing was collected from all dose cohorts at baseline, on cycle 4 day 1, and on cycle 7 day 1. Samples were obtained from an open-label, multicenter, first-in-human phase I dose-escalation trial of ivuxolimab. The trial enrolled adults with locally advanced or metastatic head and neck squamous cell, hepatocellular, melanoma or renal cell carcinoma. CD4+ and CD8+ T cells were sorted separately from peripheral blood before TCR sequencing. About this clone itself: Its antigen remains unidentified. The record has no base qualities; no much larger clone is one base away.

For sequencing of the TCRbeta CDR3 region, genomic DNA was extracted from the sorted cells. The immunoSEQ Assay was used for sequencing of TCRbeta CDR3 regions. This is the immuneACCESS table as TCRdb keeps it, with only in-frame sequences that have V and J called. A part of the clones is gone; compared with another copy, unresolved V genes explain less than half, and the rest is unexplained. This sample has about 72,000 clones in its table, and 80% to 90% of those were observed once. The ten largest clones represent under 1% of the sample. Based on the germline V gene, the CDR1 and CDR2 sequences are SGHVS and FQNEAQ. The CDR3 goes from the cysteine to the phenylalanine over 14 residues. Only the CDR3 DNA stays, 42 bases, in frame from base 1. V drops 5 bases and J drops 6 bases, leaving 16 bases in between.

The sequencing here drew on CD4+ or CD8+ T cells sorted from blood, taken in a trial of the OX40 agonist ivuxolimab. The V gene is TRBV7-8 and the J gene is TRBJ1-2, with TRBD1 as a weak D call on 5 bases. The TCR was taken from an adult with an advanced solid tumor such as melanoma, head and neck, liver or kidney cancer. The DNA sequence reads TGTGCCAGCAGCCGAGAAAGGGACGGAAATGGCTACACCTTC. It is translated as CASSRERDGNGYTF.